One sample yielded the 24 T cell receptor beta chains listed below, sequenced in a study of early T cells in non-severe SARS-CoV-2 infection (TCRdb year 2021). The library was built by means of 5' RACE. This sample was sequenced with a NextSeq 500. TCRdb redid the processing of the public reads, applying fastp at Q25 and MiXCR, and retained in-frame beta chains. Every distinct CDR3 protein forms one entry, paired with its most common genes and DNA. The sample includes about 54,000 distinct CDR3 sequences, with about 7.7% observed a single time. Together, the top ten hold about 10% of the sample. Specimen: whole blood, collected at baseline. The source is an adult who was a healthcare worker with PCR-confirmed SARS-CoV-2 infection or an uninfected control (not recorded which).

This clonotype was seen a handful of times. The chain has TRBV6-2 or TRBV6-3 and TRBJ1-2, with 7 positions matching TRBD1. This CDR3 is 13 amino acids long. V dropped 8 bases and J dropped 2; count of bases not matched to a gene: 5. Germline values: CDR1 MNHEY, CDR2 SVGEGT. This CDR3 is CASRPGQNYGYTF. In DNA form, the CDR3 reads TGTGCCAGCCGACCGGGACAGAACTATGGCTACACCTTC.

This clonotype was picked up many times. V usage is TRBV28 and J usage is TRBJ2-3, with D uncertain. The germline V gene encodes CDR1 MDHEN and CDR2 SYDVKM. The V and J ends lost 3 bases and 3 bases respectively, with 10 bases between them. This CDR3 contains 14 residues. For the CDR3, the DNA is TGTGCCAGCAGTTTTGAAATCAGGACAGATACGCAGTATTTT. Translation: CASSFEIRTDTQYF.

This clonotype was observed a few times. The chain has TRBV2 and TRBJ2-5, with 7 bases aligning to TRBD1. The CDR3 extends over 15 amino acids. V was clipped by 5 bases and J by 2 bases; unmatched bases: 8. Germline assignment: CDR1 SNHLY and CDR2 FYNNEI. In DNA, the CDR3 is TGTGCCAGCAGTCCAGCCGGGACAGCTCAAGAGACCCAGTACTTC. Translated: CASSPAGTAQETQYF. Full variable domain (missing parts from reference TRBV2 and TRBJ2-5): EPEVTQTPSHQVTQMGQEVILRCVPISNHLYFYWYRQILGQKVEFLVSFYNNEISEKSEIFDDQFSVERPDGSNFTLKIRSTKLEDSAMYFCASSPAGTAQETQYFGPGTRLLVL.

Many counts were recorded for this clonotype. J is TRBJ2-5 and V is TRBV7-9; the match to TRBD1 covers 7 bases. V trimming: 3 bases; J trimming: 9 bases; junction bases outside the gene matches: 13. The germline V gene encodes CDR1 SEHNR and CDR2 FQNEAQ (reference sequence). The CDR3 loop spans 15 amino acids. The CDR3 DNA reads as TGTGCCAGCAGCTTGGCAACCTTAGGGGGCTTGGCCCAGTACTTC. Translation gives CASSLATLGGLAQYF.

V gene TRBV4-1 combines with J gene TRBJ2-1, with D perhaps assigned TRBD1 or TRBD2 (6 bases each). Between the trimmed V and J ends, which lost 0 bases and 5 bases, there was a span of 17 bases. This CDR3 spans 17 amino acids. The V gene's germline CDR1 is MGHRA and CDR2 YSYEKL. For the CDR3, the DNA is TGCGCCAGCAGCCAAGATATGGGGGGCCGGCGGGACAATGAGCAGTTCTTC. Translation gives CASSQDMGGRRDNEQFF.

This clonotype showed up just a few times. This sequence joins TRBV21-1 and TRBJ2-7; the DNA was not compared with TRBD1, the D call given in the table. TRBV21-1 is shown as a pseudogene. There are 16 residues in the CDR3. The CDR3 region is CASSKRSGTLGHEQYF. In DNA form, the CDR3 reads TGTGCCAGCAGCAAAAGAAGCGGGACACTAGGTCACGAGCAGTACTTC.

This clonotype was counted many times. The chain is built from TRBV12-3 or TRBV12-4 and TRBJ2-1; 8 nucleotides align to TRBD1. Trimming at V came to 5 bases and at J to 5 bases, leaving 8 bases not matched to a gene. The CDR3 runs 15 residues. CDR3 sequence: CASSPRRQGNNEQFF. The CDR3 DNA sequence: TGTGCCAGCAGTCCTCGCCGACAGGGGAACAATGAGCAGTTCTTC.

This clonotype was seen ten or more times. The chain combines TRBV2 with TRBJ2-2; 12 bases fit TRBD2. This CDR3 contains 16 residues. V lost 5 bases and J lost 6; bases outside the gene matches: 7. CDR1 is SNHLY, CDR2 FYNNEI, per germline. DNA of the CDR3: TGTGCCAGCAGTCCTAGCGGGAGGGCCCTCTCCGGGGAGCTGTTTTTT. It specifies CASSPSGRALSGELFF. Variable domain in full (rest from reference TRBV2 and TRBJ2-2): EPEVTQTPSHQVTQMGQEVILRCVPISNHLYFYWYRQILGQKVEFLVSFYNNEISEKSEIFDDQFSVERPDGSNFTLKIRSTKLEDSAMYFCASSPSGRALSGELFFGEGSRLTVL.

This clonotype was found many times. The V gene is TRBV4-1, the J gene TRBJ2-5, with D unresolved. CDR3 length: 14 residues. Germline CDR1 MGHRA, CDR2 YSYEKL. V gave up 6 bases and J gave up 4 bases, with 15 bases separating them. Written as DNA, the CDR3 is TGCGCCAGCAGTCACGCTCCGGACGCAGAGACCCAGTACTTC. Translating gives CASSHAPDAETQYF.

This chain uses TRBV15 with TRBJ1-5; no clear D. The germline V gene encodes CDR1 LNHNV and CDR2 YYDKDF (reference sequence). Trimming stripped 0 bases from V and 3 bases from J, with 21 bases between. CDR3 length equals 19 residues. The CDR3 is CATSRDALGRAPHNQPQHF. Written as DNA, the CDR3 is TGTGCCACCAGCAGAGATGCCCTCGGGAGGGCCCCACACAATCAGCCCCAGCATTTT.

This clonotype has a handful of counts. This chain joins TRBV18 and TRBJ2-3; D may be TRBD1 or TRBD2 (5 bases each). The CDR3 extends over 17 amino acids. Germline assignment: CDR1 KGHSH and CDR2 LQKENI. Between the trimmed V and J ends, which lost 6 bases and 2 bases, there was a span of 21 bases. This CDR3 reads CASSGPRATNPTDTQYF. The CDR3 DNA sequence: TGTGCCAGCTCGGGACCCCGGGCCACGAACCCCACAGATACGCAGTATTTT.

This chain joins TRBV7-2 and TRBJ1-5; weak D call: TRBD1 (5 bases). In germline, CDR1 is SGHTA, CDR2 FQGNSA. The CDR3 has 16 residues. V lost 5 bases and J lost 2, with 16 bases in between. The CDR3 DNA follows: TGTGCCAGCAGCCTATCAGGGTCCCGGGGCAATCAGCCCCAGCATTTT. This encodes CASSLSGSRGNQPQHF.

This clonotype was picked up a small number of times. V is TRBV7-2 and J is TRBJ2-3; the match to TRBD2 covers 9 bases. Trimming took 8 bases from V and 4 from J; bases not matched to a gene: 13. Per germline, CDR1 SGHTA and CDR2 FQGNSA. The length of the CDR3 is 16 residues. CDR3 nucleotide sequence: TGTGCCAGCGGGCCCTATAGCGGGAGTACCCCAGATACGCAGTATTTT. It yields the protein CASGPYSGSTPDTQYF.

V gene TRBV7-2 combines with J gene TRBJ2-2, with 7 nucleotides matching TRBD1. The J segment lost 10 bases and the V segment lost 4 bases, leaving 6 bases of the junction unmatched. The CDR3 spans 13 residues. Germline assignment: CDR1 SGHTA and CDR2 FQGNSA. This chain's CDR3 is CASSSKQGMELFF. For the CDR3, the DNA is TGTGCCAGCAGCTCAAAACAGGGGATGGAGCTGTTTTTT.

This clonotype has a count of ten or more. This chain joins TRBV4-2 and TRBJ2-7; the match to TRBD2 covers 10 bases. The J segment lost 4 bases and the V segment lost 2 bases, leaving 5 bases of the junction unmatched. Per germline, CDR1 LGHNA and CDR2 YNFKEQ. This CDR3 spans 15 amino acids. The CDR3 sequence is CASSQQPSGSYEQYF. The CDR3 DNA reads TGTGCCAGCAGCCAACAGCCTAGCGGGAGTTACGAGCAGTACTTC.

The chain couples TRBV7-2 to TRBJ2-1; the match to TRBD1 covers 7 bases. Germline values: CDR1 SGHTA, CDR2 FQGNSA. CDR3 size: 14 residues. Germline trimming cut 5 bases from V and 4 bases from J; bases unmatched to any gene: 5. This CDR3 is CASSPGQVYNEQFF. CDR3 coding DNA: TGTGCCAGCAGCCCCGGACAGGTTTACAATGAGCAGTTCTTC. The full variable domain, with the rest looked up from reference TRBV7-2 and TRBJ2-1, is GAGVSQSPSNKVTEKGKDVELRCDPISGHTALYWYRQSLGQGLEFLIYFQGNSAPDKSGLPSDRFSAERTGGSVSTLTIQRTQQEDSAVYLCASSPGQVYNEQFFGPGTRLTVL.

The V call is TRBV7-2, the J call TRBJ2-7; 8 bases are shared with TRBD2. Germline values: CDR1 SGHTA, CDR2 FQGNSA. The CDR3 runs 16 residues. The ends lost 3 bases at V and 2 bases at J; junction bases unmatched: 9. Written as DNA, the CDR3 is TGTGCCAGCAGCTTGGCTAGCGGGCATGGGGCCTACGAGCAGTACTTC. Protein: CASSLASGHGAYEQYF.

This clonotype was recorded at least ten times. In nucleotides, the CDR3 is TGTGCCAGTAGTATAGATCCGGCAGCCTATGGCTACACCTTC. This translates into CASSIDPAAYGYTF. V usage is TRBV19 and J usage is TRBJ1-2; D remains ambiguous. The germline gives CDR1 LNHDA, CDR2 SQIVND (reference sequence). Trimming cost V 0 bases and J 4 bases, with 9 bases left between them. The CDR3 covers 14 residues.

J is TRBJ2-3 and V is TRBV6-1; D gene unclear. The germline V gene encodes CDR1 MNHNS and CDR2 SASEGT. Trimming left V 3 bases short and J 7 bases short, with 8 bases between. The CDR3 length is 12 residues. CDR3 nucleotides: TGTGCCAGCAGTGACGCGTCTCATACGCAGTATTTT. Translated: CASSDASHTQYF.

A few counts support this clonotype. The chain is built from TRBV2 and TRBJ2-2; D uncertain. CDR1 and CDR2 (germline): SNHLY, FYNNEI. The CDR3 has 12 residues. Trimming left V 5 bases short and J 4 bases short, with 5 bases between. This CDR3 reads CASSRTTGELFF. The CDR3 nucleotides read TGTGCCAGCAGTCGGACCACCGGGGAGCTGTTTTTT.

This clonotype was seen repeatedly, ten times or more. V and J are TRBV29-1 and TRBJ2-1; D might be TRBD2 (5 bases). The CDR3 runs 15 residues. The V gene's germline CDR1 is SQVTM and CDR2 ANQGSEA. Trimming cost V 6 bases and J 0 bases, with 15 bases left between them. The DNA of the CDR3 is TGCAGCGTAAGGGAGAGCGGTGTCTCCTACAATGAGCAGTTCTTC. It specifies CSVRESGVSYNEQFF.

This clonotype showed up many times. The rearrangement uses TRBV6-4 and TRBJ2-1; TRBD1 might be the D (6 bases). Germline V lookup: CDR1 MRHNA, CDR2 SNTAGT. Deletions cut 5 bases from V and 6 bases from J, with 14 bases between. The CDR3 has 14 amino acids. CDR3 sequence (DNA): TGTGCCAGCAGTCCCTTGGAAGGGGGCAATGAGCAGTTCTTC. Translating it yields CASSPLEGGNEQFF.

This clonotype was counted many times. This rearrangement joins TRBV4-2 to TRBJ2-3; D is unclear. V lost 0 bases, J lost 5 bases, and 12 bases lay in between. Germline V gives CDR1 LGHNA, CDR2 YNFKEQ. The CDR3 runs to 15 residues. As DNA, the CDR3 is TGTGCCAGCAGCCAAGACGCCACAACCTTAGATACGCAGTATTTT. Its protein product is CASSQDATTLDTQYF.

This clonotype has a count of ten or more. The CDR3 loop reads CASRGWENTEAFF. Here the CDR3 DNA reads TGTGCCAGCAGGGGGTGGGAGAACACTGAAGCTTTCTTT. This sequence joins TRBV5-5 and TRBJ1-1; D is undetermined. The CDR3 covers 13 residues. The ends were cut back, 5 bases at V and 1 base at J, with 9 bases in the middle. CDR1 and CDR2 from the germline V gene are SGHKS and YYEKEE (reference sequence).